This TCR beta chain was retrieved from a study of blood T cell repertoires in COVID-19. Germline V gives CDR1 LNHNV, CDR2 YYDKDF (reference sequence). Germline trimming cut 3 bases from V and 1 base from J; bases unmatched to any gene: 2. The CDR3 loop spans 15 amino acids. Here immunoSEQ multiplex PCR was the method, and the copy in TCRdb shows in-frame clones only, minus some. The table shows approximately 280,000 clones, with 89% occurring only once. The specimen was peripheral blood. This receptor was obtained from a woman aged 55 to 70 with acute or convalescent COVID-19. The genes are TRBV15 and TRBJ2-7; 11 bases fit TRBD1. For the CDR3, the DNA is TGTGCCACCAGCAGGGGGACAGGGGGTTCCTACGAGCAGTACTTC. Protein product: CATSRGTGGSYEQYF.